The text below deals with one TCR beta chain. Antigen: not known. The sample comes from a study of T cells in Graves' hyperthyroidism and ophthalmopathy. On the study more broadly: Blood was drawn when the patient was first diagnosed and still untreated.

In germline, CDR1 is SGHRS, CDR2 YFSETQ. The length of the CDR3 is 15 residues. V was cut by 4 bases and J by 8 bases, with 18 bases left in between. Study-wide points: Model-based prediction identified ophthalmopathy a median approximately 6.2 months prior to its onset.

PBMCs were obtained from 10 ml fresh peripheral blood. TCR beta CDR3 regions were amplified from RNA transcripts. TCR CDR3 underwent first-round RT-PCR with the HTBI primer set. TCRdb redid the calling of the multiplex PCR reads with MiXCR, one entry per CDR3 protein. The sample has about 690,000 distinct CDR3 sequences; around 15% are singletons. Sequenced: blood. The chain employs TRBV5-1 and TRBJ1-4; D not resolved. The sequence was collected from a man aged 45-60 years with Graves' hyperthyroidism. Here the CDR3 reads CASSLRGVMTEKLFF. As DNA, the CDR3 is TGCGCCAGCAGCCTGAGAGGAGTAATGACGGAAAAACTGTTTTTT.